Listed below are T cell receptor beta chains from one sample, sequenced in a study of siplizumab effects on memory and regulatory T cells. Repertoires were generated with immunoSEQ multiplex PCR, while TCRdb's copy carries only in-frame clones and drops some. Of about 26,000 clones listed, about 79% are singletons. Sample: memory CD4+ T cells sorted from blood. The receptors shown here come from a human donor in good health. Each CDR3 is given with its conserved first and last residue. The D gene is left open where the match is weak. Expanded clones are given a class, and other clones once, few, many or no size at all.

V,size,D,J,DNA,CDR3
TRBV4-1,-,TRBD1,TRBJ1-3,TGCGCCAGCAGCCAAGGACCCCAGGGGGCGGCTGGAAACACCATATATTTT,CASSQGPQGAAGNTIYF
TRBV18,-,-,TRBJ1-1,TGTGCCAGCTCCCCTCTAGTCATAAGAAACACTGAAGCTTTCTTT,CASSPLVIRNTEAFF
TRBV6-1,few,-,TRBJ1-6,TGTGCCAGCAGTGATAGCAGGTTGGAGAATTCACCCCTCCACTTT,CASSDSRLENSPLHF
TRBV27,once,TRBD1,TRBJ1-2,TGTGCCAGCAGTTTTCAGGCCAGGGGGCATGGCTACACCTTC,CASSFQARGHGYTF
TRBV6-6,-,TRBD1,TRBJ1-5,TGTGCCAGCAGTTCCGGGACAGGGAATCAGCCCCAGCATTTT,CASSSGTGNQPQHF
TRBV5-1,-,-,TRBJ1-1,TGCGCCAGCAGGGCTCGGGAAGATCCCTTGAACACTGAAGCTTTCTTT,CASRAREDPLNTEAFF
TRBV5-1,-,TRBD1,TRBJ2-1,TGCGCCAGCAGAGAGGGGGGACAGGGGGCAGCCAACAATGAGCAGTTCTTC,CASREGGQGAANNEQFF
TRBV15,-,TRBD1,TRBJ1-1,TGTGCCACCGCTAAGGGGGGACAGGCCGCCAACACTGAAGCTTTCTTT,CATAKGGQAANTEAFF
TRBV2,-,TRBD2,TRBJ2-7,TGTGCCAGCAGTCAGACTAGCGGGAGGTACGAGCAGTACTTC,CASSQTSGRYEQYF
TRBV9,-,TRBD1,TRBJ1-4,TGTGCCAGCAACCCCAGGGGGCGCATCGATGAAAAACTGTTTTTT,CASNPRGRIDEKLFF